This T cell receptor beta chain was profiled in a study of breast tumors, draining lymph nodes, adjacent tissues. Study findings and constraints: That most tumor T cells come from lymph nodes remained unproven. Findings are consistent with lymph node origin and intratumoral expansion of most tumor T cells. Luminal-like breast cancer showed significantly higher tumor–nontumor repertoire similarity than basal-like. Tumor TCR diversity was below lymph nodes but above nontumor tissue.

Using its own MiXCR run on the multiplex PCR reads, TCRdb lists one record per CDR3 protein. The top ten clones hold about 11% of a sample with approximately 37,000 distinct CDR3 sequences, over 30% of them seen once. This clonotype has at least ten counts. Its target is unknown. Germline V gives CDR1 LGHDT, CDR2 YNNKEL (reference sequence). V was pared by 5 bases and J by 2 bases, with 9 bases of the junction left unmatched. CDR3 length equals 15 residues. The sequenced material came from breast tumor tissue. The gene calls are TRBV3-1 and TRBJ2-7; 7 nucleotides match TRBD1. This receptor was obtained from a female donor with breast cancer. Some clones in this sample may be carry-over from other donors' samples. The DNA of the CDR3 is TGTGCCAGCAGCACCGGGACAGTTAAGACCTACGAGCAGTACTTC. Its protein is CASSTGTVKTYEQYF.